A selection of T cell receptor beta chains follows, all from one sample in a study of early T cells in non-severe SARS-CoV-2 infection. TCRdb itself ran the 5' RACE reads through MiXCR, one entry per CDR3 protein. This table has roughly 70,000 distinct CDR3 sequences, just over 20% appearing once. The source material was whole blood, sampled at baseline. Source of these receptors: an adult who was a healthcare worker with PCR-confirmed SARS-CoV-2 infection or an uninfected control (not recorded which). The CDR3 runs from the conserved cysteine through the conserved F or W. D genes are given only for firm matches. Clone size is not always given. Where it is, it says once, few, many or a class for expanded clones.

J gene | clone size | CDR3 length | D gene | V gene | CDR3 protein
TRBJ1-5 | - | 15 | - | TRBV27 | CASSLSTGSNQPQHF
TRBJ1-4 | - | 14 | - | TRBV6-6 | CASSSRRDNEKLFF
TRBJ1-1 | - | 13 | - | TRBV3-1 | CASKTGENTEAFF
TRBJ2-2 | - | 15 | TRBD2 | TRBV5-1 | CASSPGLANTGELFF
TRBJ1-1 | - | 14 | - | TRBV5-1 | CASSSGPVGTEAFF
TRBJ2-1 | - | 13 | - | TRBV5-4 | CASSSTPNSEQFF
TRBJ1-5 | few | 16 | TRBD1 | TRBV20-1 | CSARDGTGTGNQPQHF
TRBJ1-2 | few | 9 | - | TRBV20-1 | CSAPNGYTF
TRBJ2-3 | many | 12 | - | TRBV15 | CATSRAGETQYF
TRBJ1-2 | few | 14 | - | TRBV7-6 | CASSLGTSYYGYTF
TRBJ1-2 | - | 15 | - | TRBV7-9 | CASSLTGPTLGGYTF
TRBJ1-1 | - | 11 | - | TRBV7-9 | CASSLKDEGFF
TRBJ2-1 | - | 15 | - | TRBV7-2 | CASSLTGSSYNEQFF
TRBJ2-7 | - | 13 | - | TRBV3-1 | CASSQVPSHEQYF
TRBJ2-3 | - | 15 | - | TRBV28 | CASGGTAPSTDTQYF
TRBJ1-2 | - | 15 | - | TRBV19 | CASSPDRAINYGYTF
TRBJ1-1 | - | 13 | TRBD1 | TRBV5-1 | CASSSRGQGEAFF
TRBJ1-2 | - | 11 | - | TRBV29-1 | CSVDAVYGYTF
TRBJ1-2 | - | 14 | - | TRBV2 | CASSEIGRGYGYTF
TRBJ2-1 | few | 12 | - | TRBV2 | CASNTDEDEQFF
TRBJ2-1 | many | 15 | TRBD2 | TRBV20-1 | CSAARTSGGHNEQFF
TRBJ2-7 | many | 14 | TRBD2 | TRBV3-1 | CASSPGLAEYEQYF